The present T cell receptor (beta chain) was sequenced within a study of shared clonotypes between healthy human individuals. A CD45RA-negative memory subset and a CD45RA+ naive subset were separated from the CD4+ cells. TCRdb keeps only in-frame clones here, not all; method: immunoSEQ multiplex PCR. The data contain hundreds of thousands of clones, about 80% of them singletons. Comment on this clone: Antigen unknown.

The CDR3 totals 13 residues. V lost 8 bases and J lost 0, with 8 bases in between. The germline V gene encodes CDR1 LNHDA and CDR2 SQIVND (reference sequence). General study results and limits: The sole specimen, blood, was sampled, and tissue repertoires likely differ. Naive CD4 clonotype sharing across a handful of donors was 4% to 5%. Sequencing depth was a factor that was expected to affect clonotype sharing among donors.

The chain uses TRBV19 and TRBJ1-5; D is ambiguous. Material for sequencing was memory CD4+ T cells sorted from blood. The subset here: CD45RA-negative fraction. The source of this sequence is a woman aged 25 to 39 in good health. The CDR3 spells CASCTLSNQPQHF. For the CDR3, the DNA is TGTGCCAGTTGCACCCTTAGCAATCAGCCCCAGCATTTT.